Detailed here is one TCR beta chain. Its antigen is not known. The sample belongs to a study of T cell responses to AZD1222 COVID-19 vaccine. The study's findings and limits: Among vaccine-associated CD4 TCRs, coverage spanned spike, with dominance at 160-218 and 743-854.

This CDR3 comprises 16 residues. The V and J ends lost 5 bases and 4 bases, in that order; junction bases with no gene match: 8. In germline, CDR1 is LNHDA, CDR2 SQIVND (reference sequence). Measured with immunoSEQ multiplex PCR; TCRdb has only the in-frame clones, and not every one. The sample consists of 150,000 to 200,000 clones, 93% of them appearing once. The starting material was peripheral blood, obtained on day 0 of AZD1222 vaccination. This TCR was sampled from an adult in good health. The rearrangement links TRBV19 to TRBJ2-7; TRBD2 matches at 13 bases. This CDR3 reads CASSPRTSGRTYEQYF. The CDR3, as DNA: TGTGCCAGTAGTCCACGGACTAGCGGGAGAACTTACGAGCAGTACTTC.